A single TCR beta chain is shown here with its context. Its antigen remains unidentified. The sample is drawn from a study of CD8 T cells in Susac syndrome. V lost 5 bases and J lost 3; bases outside the gene matches: 3. CDR1 PRHDT and CDR2 FYEKMQ come from the germline V gene (reference sequence). CDR3 length: 14 amino acids. TCR beta sequencing covered blood CD8+ and CD4+ T cells. TEMRA cells were FACS-enriched, with CD8+ and CD4+ T cells isolated negatively. Random hexamers were used to reverse transcribe an amount of roughly 0.5 to 1 ug RNA. immunoSEQ multiplex PCR amplified TCR beta CDR3 across 54 Vbeta, 13 Jbeta. TCRdb recomputed calls from the immunoSEQ multiplex PCR reads with MiXCR, one row per CDR3 protein. The sample carries about 300,000 distinct CDR3 sequences, over 75% recorded once. Notes on the study in general: TCR sequencing and HLA analysis covered a relatively small number of individuals.

Input material: CD8+ T cells from PBMCs. This sequence was found in a human donor with multiple sclerosis. The V call is TRBV13, the J call TRBJ2-2, with 7 bases matching TRBD2. CDR3 loop: CASSRGGDTGELFF. The CDR3 region has the DNA TGTGCCAGCAGCCGTGGGGGGGACACCGGGGAGCTGTTTTTT.